This is a list of T cell receptor beta chains from one sample in a study of cytomegalovirus exposure and HLA in healthy donors. Assay used: immunoSEQ multiplex PCR; TCRdb lists only in-frame clones, some missing. Of 150,000 to 200,000 clones listed, 60% to 80% were seen once; the top ten hold 2.2%. The specimen was PBMCs. The source is a man aged 45-65 years in good health and CMV-seropositive. The CDR3 runs from the conserved cysteine through the conserved F or W. A D gene is named only where the DNA matches it firmly. Rows give clone size only sometimes, using once, few, many, or a class for an expanded clone.

>TRBJ1-5|.|TRBD1|TRBV7-2
CASGDSGSNQPQHF
TGTGCCAGCGGGGACAGTGGGAGCAATCAGCCCCAGCATTTT
>TRBJ2-1|.|TRBD2|TRBV27
CASSLGTIYNEQFF
TGTGCCAGCAGTTTGGGGACTATCTACAATGAGCAGTTCTTC
>TRBJ1-2|.|.|TRBV5-8
CASSARTVSYTF
TGTGCCAGCAGCGCGCGGACAGTAAGCTACACCTTC
>TRBJ2-7|.|.|TRBV6-5
CASRLKGDEQYF
TGTGCCAGCAGGCTAAAAGGGGACGAGCAGTACTTC
>TRBJ2-4|once|.|TRBV6-5
CASKRDLGKNIQYF
TGTGCCAGCAAAAGGGACTTAGGCAAAAACATTCAGTACTTC
>TRBJ2-5|.|TRBD1|TRBV4-3
CASSQSSQGAGETQYF
TGCGCCAGCAGCCAATCTTCACAGGGGGCGGGGGAGACCCAGTACTTC
>TRBJ2-6|.|.|TRBV4-1
CASSQDGEDSSGANVLTF
TGCGCCAGCAGCCAAGATGGAGAGGACAGCTCTGGGGCCAACGTCCTGACTTTC
>TRBJ2-7|.|TRBD1|TRBV28
CASTREEGQAYEQYF
TGTGCCAGCACTCGAGAGGAGGGACAGGCCTACGAGCAGTACTTC
>TRBJ2-1|.|.|TRBV5-4
CASSLGGVAYNEQFF
TGTGCCAGCAGCTTAGGGGGGGTCGCCTACAATGAGCAGTTCTTC
>TRBJ2-3|few|TRBD1|TRBV29-1
CSVEGQGRADTQYF
TGCAGCGTGGAGGGACAGGGGAGGGCAGATACGCAGTATTTT
>TRBJ1-1|.|TRBD1|TRBV4-1
CASSQGQGARSTEAFF
TGCGCCAGCAGCCAAGGACAGGGGGCACGGAGTACTGAAGCTTTCTTT
>TRBJ2-2|.|.|TRBV4-3
CASSQDRGLTGELFF
TGCGCCAGCAGCCAAGATAGGGGCCTGACCGGGGAGCTGTTTTTT
>TRBJ2-3|.|.|TRBV12-2
CASRLAQRGAPDTQYF
TGTGCAAGTCGCTTAGCCCAGCGGGGGGCCCCAGATACGCAGTATTTT
>TRBJ2-7|.|.|TRBV29-1
CSVETEQGLRYEQYF
TGCAGCGTTGAGACGGAGCAGGGATTAAGGTACGAGCAGTACTTC
>TRBJ1-1|.|TRBD1|TRBV5-1
CASSIRTGNTEAFF
TGCGCCAGCAGCATACGGACAGGCAACACTGAAGCTTTCTTT
>TRBJ1-1|.|TRBD1|TRBV6-1
CASRFGTGTAFF
TGTGCCAGCAGATTCGGGACAGGGACCGCTTTCTTT
>TRBJ2-7|once|TRBD2|TRBV7-9
CASSLVLGGDEQYF
TGTGCCAGCAGCTTAGTTTTGGGGGGGGACGAGCAGTACTTC
>TRBJ2-2|.|.|TRBV9
CASSVVVSNTGELFF
TGTGCCAGCAGCGTAGTAGTGTCGAACACCGGGGAGCTGTTTTTT
>TRBJ2-3|.|TRBD1|TRBV19
CASSRTGTVPTDTQYF
TGTGCCAGTAGTAGGACCGGGACAGTACCTACAGATACGCAGTATTTT
>TRBJ2-7|once|.|TRBV27
CASSYREDYEQYF
TGTGCCAGCAGTTACAGGGAAGACTACGAGCAGTACTTC
>TRBJ1-3|.|TRBD1|TRBV18
CASSPGQISGNTIYF
TGTGCCAGCTCACCGGGACAGATCTCTGGAAACACCATATATTTT
>TRBJ2-7|few|TRBD1|TRBV7-9
CASSFSRDRDSYEQYF
TGTGCCAGCAGCTTCAGCCGGGACAGAGACTCCTACGAGCAGTACTTC
>TRBJ2-3|.|.|TRBV7-6
CASSLEGNSLTDTQYF
TGTGCCAGCAGCTTAGAAGGCAACAGCCTCACAGATACGCAGTATTTT
>TRBJ2-1|.|TRBD2|TRBV7-9
CAGRSSGGWNEQFF
TGTGCCGGCCGATCTAGCGGGGGGTGGAATGAGCAGTTCTTC
>TRBJ1-1|.|.|TRBV7-2
CASSLAGTMNTEAFF
TGTGCCAGCAGCTTAGCCGGGACAATGAACACTGAAGCTTTCTTT
>TRBJ2-1|.|TRBD1|TRBV19
CASSMAGTGNWNEQFF
TGTGCCAGTAGCATGGCCGGGACAGGGAATTGGAATGAGCAGTTCTTC
>TRBJ1-2|.|TRBD1|TRBV5-1
CASSVGGQGLKRSYGYTF
TGCGCCAGCAGCGTGGGGGGACAGGGCCTCAAGAGGAGCTATGGCTACACCTTC
>TRBJ1-6|.|.|TRBV6-6
CASTRIPVSPLHF
TGTGCCAGCACCAGAATCCCAGTTTCACCCCTCCACTTT
>TRBJ2-7|.|.|TRBV10-3
CAITAEYEQYF
TGTGCCATCACCGCGGAGTACGAGCAGTACTTC
>TRBJ2-5|.|TRBD1|TRBV28
CASSSSGGARETQYF
TGTGCCAGCAGTTCTTCAGGGGGCGCGAGGGAGACCCAGTACTTC
>TRBJ2-1|.|.|TRBV27
CASSSPGKSSYNEQFF
TGTGCCAGCAGTTCCCCCGGGAAGAGCTCCTACAATGAGCAGTTCTTC
>TRBJ2-1|.|TRBD1|TRBV12-5
CASGMGTGHEQFF
TGTGCTAGTGGTATGGGGACAGGGCATGAGCAGTTCTTC
>TRBJ1-5|.|.|TRBV6-1
CAHSYSNQPQHF
TGTGCTCACAGCTATAGCAATCAGCCCCAGCATTTT
>TRBJ2-5|.|.|TRBV7-9
CASNRAETQYF
TGTGCCAGCAACAGGGCGGAGACCCAGTACTTC
>TRBJ2-2|.|.|TRBV4-1
CASSDWNTGELFF
TGCGCCAGCTCTGACTGGAACACCGGGGAGCTGTTTTTT
>TRBJ2-7|.|.|TRBV5-1
CASSWTAGSEQYF
TGCGCCAGCAGCTGGACTGCGGGTAGCGAGCAGTACTTC
>TRBJ2-7|.|.|TRBV7-9
CASSQSPYEQYF
TGTGCCAGCAGCCAATCCCCCTACGAGCAGTACTTC
>TRBJ2-2|.|.|TRBV2
CASSPEGLTGELFF
TGTGCCAGCAGCCCGGAGGGCCTCACCGGGGAGCTGTTTTTT
>TRBJ2-5|.|TRBD2|TRBV6-6
CASSYSTTSEETQYF
TGTGCCAGCAGTTACTCGACCACTAGCGAAGAGACCCAGTACTTC
>TRBJ2-3|.|TRBD2|TRBV6-1
CASSDWTSGSTDTQYF
TGTGCCAGCAGTGACTGGACTAGCGGTAGCACAGATACGCAGTATTTT
>TRBJ2-7|.|.|TRBV28
CASKEGSSYEQYF
TGTGCCAGCAAGGAGGGCAGCTCCTACGAGCAGTACTTC
>TRBJ1-1|.|TRBD1|TRBV5-1
CASSLSSPGQDTEAFF
TGCGCCAGCAGCTTGAGTTCTCCGGGACAGGACACTGAAGCTTTCTTT
>TRBJ2-3|.|.|TRBV18
CASSPGGSTDTQYF
TGTGCCAGCTCACCTGGGGGGAGCACAGATACGCAGTATTTT
>TRBJ2-7|.|TRBD2|TRBV6-5
CASSYKAGPSYEQYF
TGTGCCAGCAGTTACAAAGCGGGGCCTTCCTACGAGCAGTACTTC
>TRBJ2-1|.|TRBD2|TRBV6-1
CASSEDVAGFNEQFF
TGTGCCAGCAGTGAAGATGTAGCGGGGTTCAATGAGCAGTTCTTC